This paragraph covers one TCR beta chain sequence. Its antigen remains unknown. At the DNA level, this CDR3 is encoded by other sequences in the same sample as well. The PCR was carried out with 60 Vbeta primers and 13 Jbeta primers. TCRdb's table, derived via immunoSEQ multiplex PCR, lists solely in-frame clones and lacks some. The sample lists about 200,000 clones, around 76% occurring once. The donors (healthy individuals) were bone marrow donors. Germline lookup yields CDR1 SGDLS and CDR2 YYNGEE. The trim removed 6 bases at V and 6 bases at J, leaving 9 bases unmatched. This CDR3 comprises 15 residues. This record comes from a study of cytomegalovirus exposure and HLA in healthy donors. General observations from the study: Sequencing depth roughly uniform across donors was assumed in presence/absence analyses. Across donors, most TCRs were seen rarely, yet some public ones were widespread.

This sequence originates from a man younger than 30 in good health and CMV-seronegative. Sequencing was performed on PBMCs. V and J are TRBV9 and TRBJ2-1, with TRBD1 identical over 10 bases. CDR3 protein: CASTGERTGGNEQFF. CDR3 bases: TGTGCCAGCACGGGGGAGCGGACAGGGGGCAATGAGCAGTTCTTC.